The subject of this entry is one T cell receptor beta chain. The antigen remains unidentified. This sample is part of a study of Ad26.COV2.S vaccination and SARS-CoV-2 variants. Points from the study as a whole: It is possible that the TCR breadth and depth analyses underestimated the total T cell responses. Vaccinees and placebo recipients showed similar non-spike TCR breadth.

J was trimmed by 4 bases and V by 1 base; bases with no gene match: 5. The CDR3 loop spans 16 amino acids. Germline values: CDR1 LGHDT, CDR2 YNNKEL (reference sequence). Treatment defined: 15 to 20 received Ad26.COV2.S at low or high dose, single or two shots; roughly 5 received placebo; per-sample allocation not given. Specimens were obtained on day 63 following the first vaccine or placebo injection. The data were produced by immunoSEQ multiplex PCR, yet TCRdb's version contains in-frame clones alone and is incomplete. The sample shows hundreds of thousands of clones, roughly nine tenths of them seen only once.

This sequence originates from a person between 18 and 65 years old who received the Ad26.COV2.S COVID-19 vaccine or a placebo. Sequences were derived from peripheral blood, sampled in a trial of Ad26.COV2.S vaccine versus placebo. J is TRBJ2-3 and V is TRBV3-1 (or the pseudogene TRBV3-2), with 10 nucleotides matching TRBD2. CDR3 sequence (DNA): TGTGCCAGCAGCCAAGGCCCCACTAGCGGGGCAGATACGCAGTATTTT. Translation gives CASSQGPTSGADTQYF.